This TCR beta chain was profiled in a study of T cell responses to AZD1222 COVID-19 vaccine. Overall study results and limits: Recipients of AZD1222 seropositive at baseline numbered only six or seven. Spike was spanned by vaccine-associated CD4 TCRs, with dominance at 160-218 and 743-854. The peak T cell response came first, and repertoires were sampled only after it.

As regards this clone: No antigen is known for it.

The CDR3 sequence is 18 residues long. Assay used: immunoSEQ multiplex PCR; TCRdb lists only in-frame clones, some missing. The sample comprises some 120,000 clones, about 92% of which are singletons, and over 2.5% rests with the top ten. This material consisted of peripheral blood, taken on day 0 of AZD1222 vaccination. V and J are TRBV21-1 and TRBJ2-2. TRBV21-1 is listed as a pseudogene. The clonotype was recovered from an adult in good health. The CDR3 DNA reads TGTGCCAGCAGCAGCGGTGGGCAGGTTTTTTCGAACACCGGGGAGCTGTTTTTT. It specifies CASSSGGQVFSNTGELFF.